Reported below is one T cell receptor beta chain. Its antigen remains unknown. This CDR3 has 15 residues. With 2 bases clipped from V and 0 bases from J, the junction kept 2 bases outside the gene matches. Germline CDR1 reads SGDLS; CDR2 reads YYNGEE. Assay used: immunoSEQ multiplex PCR; TCRdb lists only in-frame clones, some missing. The sample holds some 67,000 clones; about 75% are singletons and the top ten take about 4.8%. The data were obtained in a study of memory CD4+ T cells and cytomegalovirus serostatus. The study's findings and limits: Suggested: most of the CMV-linked TCR signature lies in CD4+ memory cells.

Single viable CD3+CD4+CD8-CD45RO+ cells were sorted as the memory CD4+ T cells. Serum IgG to CMV pp150, pp28, p38 and p52 defined serostatus. Total CD4+ T cells were enriched by CD4 positive selection. The rearrangement uses TRBV9 and TRBJ2-1; 7 bases match TRBD1. The clonotype comes from an adult in good health and CMV-seropositive. Specimen: memory CD4+ T cells from blood. In nucleotides, the CDR3 is TGTGCCAGCAGCGTCTGGGACAGCTCCTACAATGAGCAGTTCTTC. Translated: CASSVWDSSYNEQFF.